This T cell receptor (beta chain) was documented in a study of T cells after yellow fever vaccination. CDR3 length: 13 amino acids. Germline lookup yields CDR1 DFQATT and CDR2 SNEGSKA (reference sequence). With V trimmed by 6 bases and J by 3 bases, 7 bases remained unmatched. Study results and caveats: A secondary response was less intense yet reached its peak sooner, at day 5 versus 15. Clonotypes found in both CD4 and CD8 compartments made up a small share. Once the booster was given, most primary-vaccination clones reappeared, at more than 95% for CD4 and more than 85% for CD8.

In making TCR cDNA, 5'RACE template switching added a universal primer site and UMIs to it. TCRdb itself ran the 5' RACE reads through MiXCR, one entry per CDR3 protein. The sample shows 400,000 to 450,000 distinct CDR3 sequences, approximately 19% of them seen only once. About this clonotype: The target antigen is unknown.

Sequencing used PBMCs, obtained before the yellow fever booster vaccination. This chain uses TRBV20-1 with TRBJ2-5, with 7 bases that match TRBD1. The source of this sequence is a man aged 18 to 30 who received the YFV17D yellow fever vaccine. CDR3 sequence reads: CSAHKGAEETQYF. Written as DNA, the CDR3 is TGCAGTGCCCATAAGGGGGCCGAAGAGACCCAGTACTTC.